A single sample is the source of the 9 T cell receptor beta chains below, sequenced in a study of shared clonotypes between healthy human individuals. Only in-frame clones appear in the TCRdb table, and some are missing; sequencing was by immunoSEQ multiplex PCR. The table lists millions of clones, 90% to 95% of them singletons, with 0.1% to 0.15% in the top ten. Sample: naive CD4+ T cells sorted from blood. Indicated subset: CD45RA+ positively selected. These receptors were taken from a man aged 18 to 30 in good health.

CDR3 DNA: TGCGCCAGCAGCAAAGGGGCGATCACAGATACGCAGTATTTT. Translated: CASSKGAITDTQYF. The rearrangement joins TRBV5-1 to TRBJ2-3, with D perhaps TRBD1 (5 bases). Germline CDR1 is SGHRS and CDR2 is YFSETQ. The CDR3 runs to 14 residues. Deletions cut 4 bases from V and 2 bases from J, with 11 bases between.

The CDR3 region has the DNA TGTGCCATCAGTGATCAGACAGGGAGTAATGAAAAACTGTTTTTT. Translation gives CAISDQTGSNEKLFF. The gene calls are TRBV10-3 and TRBJ1-4; 7 nucleotides agree with TRBD1. Looked up from germline, CDR1 is ENHRY and CDR2 is SYGVKD. The CDR3 sequence is 15 residues long. With 3 bases clipped from V and 4 bases from J, the junction kept 5 bases outside the gene matches.

This chain connects TRBV28 to TRBJ1-4; 7 bases fit TRBD1. Germline CDR1 MDHEN, CDR2 SYDVKM. The CDR3 length is 16 residues. With 2 bases clipped from V and 1 base from J, the junction kept 4 bases outside the gene matches. DNA for the CDR3: TGTGCCAGCAGTTTAGAGGGGGCGGTAACTAATGAAAAACTGTTTTTT. Translated: CASSLEGAVTNEKLFF.

The rearrangement links TRBV27 to TRBJ2-7, with D perhaps matching TRBD1 (5 bases). Germline CDR1 MNHEY, CDR2 SMNVEV (reference sequence). Between the trimmed V and J ends, which lost 6 bases and 4 bases, there was a span of 16 bases. The CDR3 runs 14 residues. The CDR3 sequence is CASRKSQGPYEQYF. CDR3 nucleotide sequence: TGTGCCAGCAGAAAAAGCCAGGGCCCATACGAGCAGTACTTC.

The rearrangement links TRBV6-5 to TRBJ2-7; 7 nucleotides line up with TRBD1. Losses at the gene ends were 4 bases for V and 3 bases for J; bases not matched to a gene: 6. CDR1 and CDR2 (germline): MNHEY, SVGAGI. The length of the CDR3 is 14 residues. The CDR3 region has the DNA TGTGCCAGCAGTTCCGGGACAGCTTTCTACGAGCAGTACTTC. It encodes CASSSGTAFYEQYF.

V gene TRBV29-1 combines with J gene TRBJ1-1; 7 positions agree with TRBD1. J gave up 1 base and V 3 bases, and 2 bases lay outside the gene matches. This CDR3 region has 13 residues. CDR1 is SQVTM, CDR2 ANQGSEA, per germline. This CDR3 is CSVDAGGNTEAFF. As DNA, the CDR3 is TGCAGCGTTGATGCAGGGGGGAACACTGAAGCTTTCTTT.

The chain uses TRBV12-2 and TRBJ2-7. TRBV12-2 is a recognized pseudogene. CDR3 length equals 19 residues. CDR3 sequence (DNA): TGTGCAAGTCGCTGTCTTGGCGAACGGGCCTTCCTCCTCTCCTACGAGCAGTACTTC. Translation: CASRCLGERAFLLSYEQYF.

The chain is built from TRBV4-3 and TRBJ1-2, with a possible D match to TRBD1 (6 bases). Germline-derived CDR1 and CDR2 are LGHNA and YSLEER. The V and J ends lost 1 base and 3 bases respectively, with 12 bases between them. The length of the CDR3 is 15 residues. In nucleotides, the CDR3 is TGCGCCAGCAGCCAAGTCACCGGGACACACTATGGCTACACCTTC. Encoded protein: CASSQVTGTHYGYTF.

The chain recombines TRBV4-1 with TRBJ1-1; a possible D gene is TRBD1 (5 bases). The CDR3 runs 16 residues. The ends were cut back, 0 bases at V and 0 bases at J, with 11 bases in the middle. From germline, CDR1 is MGHRA and CDR2 YSYEKL. CDR3 bases: TGCGCCAGCAGCCAAGATGTGGGGGGGGTGAACACTGAAGCTTTCTTT. This translates into CASSQDVGGVNTEAFF.